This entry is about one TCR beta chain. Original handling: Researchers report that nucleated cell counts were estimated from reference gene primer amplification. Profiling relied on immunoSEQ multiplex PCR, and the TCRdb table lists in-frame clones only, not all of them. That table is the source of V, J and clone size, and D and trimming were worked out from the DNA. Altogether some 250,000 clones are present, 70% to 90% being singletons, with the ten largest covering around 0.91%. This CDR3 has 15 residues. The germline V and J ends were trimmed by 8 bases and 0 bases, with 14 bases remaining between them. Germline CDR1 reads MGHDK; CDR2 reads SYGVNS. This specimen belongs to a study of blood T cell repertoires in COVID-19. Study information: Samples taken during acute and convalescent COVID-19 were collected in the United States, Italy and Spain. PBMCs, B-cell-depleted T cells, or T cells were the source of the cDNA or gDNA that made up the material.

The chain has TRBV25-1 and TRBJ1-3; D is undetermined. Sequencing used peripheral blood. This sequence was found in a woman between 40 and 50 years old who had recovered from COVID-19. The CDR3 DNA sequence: TGTGCCAGCTCTCGGTCGGGATTCTCTGGAAACACCATATATTTT. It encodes CASSRSGFSGNTIYF.